The rows below give T cell receptor beta chains drawn from one sample of a study of shared clonotypes between healthy human individuals. Assay used: immunoSEQ multiplex PCR; TCRdb lists only in-frame clones, some missing. The sample lists some 2,100,000 clones, approximately 94% occurring once. Source material: naive CD4+ T cells sorted from blood. These receptors originate from a man younger than 35 in good health. Each CDR3 is given with its conserved first and last residue. D genes are given only for firm matches. Only some rows state a clone size, as once, few, many or a class for expanded clones.

D gene: TRBD1; J gene: TRBJ2-7; clone size: .; CDR3 length: 16; V gene: TRBV5-1; CDR3 DNA: TGCGCCAGCAGCTTGGCGACAGGGACGACCCTCGGGGAGCAGTACTTC; CDR3 protein: CASSLATGTTLGEQYF
D gene: TRBD2; J gene: TRBJ2-1; clone size: once; CDR3 length: 14; V gene: TRBV10-1; CDR3 DNA: TGCGCCAGCAGCCGGACTAGCGGGAGTGATGAGCAGTTCTTC; CDR3 protein: CASSRTSGSDEQFF
D gene: TRBD2; J gene: TRBJ2-1; clone size: .; CDR3 length: 13; V gene: TRBV19; CDR3 DNA: TGTGCCAGTAGGATTGGGGGGGGCAATGAGCAGTTCTTC; CDR3 protein: CASRIGGGNEQFF
D gene: .; J gene: TRBJ2-3; clone size: once; CDR3 length: 15; V gene: TRBV30; CDR3 DNA: TGTGCCGGACACAAAACGGGAGCTAGCACAGATACGCAGTATTTT; CDR3 protein: CAGHKTGASTDTQYF
D gene: TRBD1; J gene: TRBJ1-2; clone size: .; CDR3 length: 15; V gene: TRBV6-6; CDR3 DNA: TGTGCCAGCAGTTACTTGGACAGGGGAGGGAATGGCTACACCTTC; CDR3 protein: CASSYLDRGGNGYTF
D gene: .; J gene: TRBJ2-7; clone size: .; CDR3 length: 14; V gene: TRBV21-1; CDR3 DNA: TGTGCCAGCAGCCGGAGCGGGCCCAGGTACGAGCAGTACTTC; CDR3 protein: CASSRSGPRYEQYF
D gene: TRBD1; J gene: TRBJ1-6; clone size: .; CDR3 length: 18; V gene: TRBV19; CDR3 DNA: TGTGCCAGTAGTATCACCCCAGTGACAGGGGGCGCGGATTCACCCCTCCACTTT; CDR3 protein: CASSITPVTGGADSPLHF
D gene: .; J gene: TRBJ2-3; clone size: .; CDR3 length: 17; V gene: TRBV7-2; CDR3 DNA: TGTGCCAGCAGCTTAAACCGTTTGAGCGGAAGCACAGATACGCAGTATTTT; CDR3 protein: CASSLNRLSGSTDTQYF
D gene: TRBD1; J gene: TRBJ2-7; clone size: .; CDR3 length: 14; V gene: TRBV5-1; CDR3 DNA: TGCGCCAGCGGAAGTGGGACAGCCTCCTACGAGCAGTACTTC; CDR3 protein: CASGSGTASYEQYF
D gene: .; J gene: TRBJ1-2; clone size: once; CDR3 length: 14; V gene: TRBV6-5; CDR3 DNA: TGTGCCAGCAGTTCCCACACAGGTTCTAAAGGCTACACCTTC; CDR3 protein: CASSSHTGSKGYTF
D gene: .; J gene: TRBJ2-2; clone size: .; CDR3 length: 15; V gene: TRBV2; CDR3 DNA: TGTGCCAGCAGTATGTCGGGGGCCCCCACCGGGGAGCTGTTTTTT; CDR3 protein: CASSMSGAPTGELFF
D gene: TRBD2; J gene: TRBJ2-3; clone size: once; CDR3 length: 15; V gene: TRBV2; CDR3 DNA: TGTGCCAGCAGGTCCCGGGAGGCCCCCCCAGATACGCAGTATTTT; CDR3 protein: CASRSREAPPDTQYF
D gene: TRBD2; J gene: TRBJ2-5; clone size: .; CDR3 length: 16; V gene: TRBV15; CDR3 DNA: TGTGCCACCAGCAGGGACGGAACTAGCGGGAAAGAGACCCAGTACTTC; CDR3 protein: CATSRDGTSGKETQYF
D gene: .; J gene: TRBJ1-6; clone size: once; CDR3 length: 16; V gene: TRBV4-1; CDR3 DNA: TGCGCCAGCAGCCAAGGGGGGGCGGGAACCTATTCACCCCTCCACTTT; CDR3 protein: CASSQGGAGTYSPLHF
D gene: .; J gene: TRBJ1-1; clone size: .; CDR3 length: 14; V gene: TRBV6-5; CDR3 DNA: TGTGCCAGCAGTTACGCGTACGGGACTGCTGAAGCTTTCTTT; CDR3 protein: CASSYAYGTAEAFF
D gene: TRBD1; J gene: TRBJ2-2; clone size: .; CDR3 length: 15; V gene: TRBV6-1; CDR3 DNA: TGTGCCAGCAGTGCCGGGACAGCACTAACCGGGGAGCTGTTTTTT; CDR3 protein: CASSAGTALTGELFF
D gene: .; J gene: TRBJ2-5; clone size: .; CDR3 length: 12; V gene: TRBV6-1; CDR3 DNA: TGTGCCAGCACCTGGCTCCAAGAGACCCAGTACTTC; CDR3 protein: CASTWLQETQYF
D gene: .; J gene: TRBJ2-5; clone size: .; CDR3 length: 16; V gene: TRBV5-4; CDR3 DNA: TGTGCCAGCAGCTTGGACGGGAGCCAGTACCAAGAGACCCAGTACTTC; CDR3 protein: CASSLDGSQYQETQYF
D gene: .; J gene: TRBJ1-5; clone size: .; CDR3 length: 16; V gene: TRBV21-1; CDR3 DNA: TGTGCCAGCAGCCCTTACCCCCGGGACATCTATCAGCCCCAGCATTTT; CDR3 protein: CASSPYPRDIYQPQHF
D gene: .; J gene: TRBJ2-7; clone size: .; CDR3 length: 15; V gene: TRBV10-3; CDR3 DNA: TGTGCCATCAGTCGGACCCTTAAGGAAGGGTACGAGCAGTACTTC; CDR3 protein: CAISRTLKEGYEQYF
D gene: TRBD1; J gene: TRBJ1-2; clone size: .; CDR3 length: 15; V gene: TRBV10-2; CDR3 DNA: TGCGCCAGCAGTGGGCTGGGACAGTCTAACTATGGCTACACCTTC; CDR3 protein: CASSGLGQSNYGYTF
D gene: .; J gene: TRBJ1-2; clone size: .; CDR3 length: 18; V gene: TRBV9; CDR3 DNA: TGTGCCAGCAGCGCCCGTGGAGCAGGATACCAACGGACATATGGCTACACCTTC; CDR3 protein: CASSARGAGYQRTYGYTF
D gene: TRBD2; J gene: TRBJ2-7; clone size: once; CDR3 length: 13; V gene: TRBV25-1; CDR3 DNA: TGTGCCAGCAGTGACGGCGGGAGGCTCGAGCAGTACTTC; CDR3 protein: CASSDGGRLEQYF
D gene: .; J gene: TRBJ2-3; clone size: .; CDR3 length: 15; V gene: TRBV7-2; CDR3 DNA: TGTGCCAGCAGCTTAGTCGGCGGGGTCGCAGATACGCAGTATTTT; CDR3 protein: CASSLVGGVADTQYF
D gene: .; J gene: TRBJ1-1; clone size: .; CDR3 length: 14; V gene: TRBV10-1; CDR3 DNA: TGCGCCAGCAGTGAGTATCGGGGGGGCACTGAAGCTTTCTTT; CDR3 protein: CASSEYRGGTEAFF
D gene: .; J gene: TRBJ2-1; clone size: .; CDR3 length: 10; V gene: TRBV7-9; CDR3 DNA: TGTGCCAGCGCCCTACGCGAGCAGTTCTTC; CDR3 protein: CASALREQFF
D gene: TRBD1; J gene: TRBJ2-2; clone size: .; CDR3 length: 16; V gene: TRBV9; CDR3 DNA: TGTGCCAGCAGCGGAGACAGGGGGCGCTCGGTCGGGGAGCTGTTTTTT; CDR3 protein: CASSGDRGRSVGELFF
D gene: .; J gene: TRBJ1-2; clone size: .; CDR3 length: 14; V gene: TRBV5-6; CDR3 DNA: TGTGCCACCACTTCGGACAGTTCTAACTATGGCTACACCTTC; CDR3 protein: CATTSDSSNYGYTF
D gene: .; J gene: TRBJ1-2; clone size: .; CDR3 length: 16; V gene: TRBV5-4; CDR3 DNA: TGTGCCAGCAGCTTTAGGGGGGGGATTTATAACTATGGCTACACCTTC; CDR3 protein: CASSFRGGIYNYGYTF
D gene: .; J gene: TRBJ2-7; clone size: .; CDR3 length: 13; V gene: TRBV5-1; CDR3 DNA: TGCGCCAGCAGCTTACAAAACTCCTACGAGCAGTACTTC; CDR3 protein: CASSLQNSYEQYF
D gene: .; J gene: TRBJ2-7; clone size: .; CDR3 length: 13; V gene: TRBV18; CDR3 DNA: TGTGCCAGCTCCTCCAGCGACAGTCTCGAGCAGTACTTC; CDR3 protein: CASSSSDSLEQYF
D gene: .; J gene: TRBJ1-4; clone size: .; CDR3 length: 16; V gene: TRBV10-3; CDR3 DNA: TGTGCCATCAGAAAGGACCTGTCCGCACCGAATGAAAAACTGTTTTTT; CDR3 protein: CAIRKDLSAPNEKLFF
D gene: TRBD2; J gene: TRBJ2-5; clone size: .; CDR3 length: 14; V gene: TRBV28; CDR3 DNA: TGTGCCAGCAGTACGGGGGGGCCTGGAGAGACCCAGTACTTC; CDR3 protein: CASSTGGPGETQYF
D gene: .; J gene: TRBJ1-4; clone size: .; CDR3 length: 14; V gene: TRBV5-1; CDR3 DNA: TGCGCCAGCAGCTTACAGGGTGCTAATGAAAAACTGTTTTTT; CDR3 protein: CASSLQGANEKLFF
D gene: .; J gene: TRBJ2-6; clone size: .; CDR3 length: 13; V gene: TRBV6-5; CDR3 DNA: TGTGCCAGCACTCGCTCTGGGGCCAACGTCCTGACTTTC; CDR3 protein: CASTRSGANVLTF
D gene: .; J gene: TRBJ1-2; clone size: .; CDR3 length: 13; V gene: TRBV28; CDR3 DNA: TGTGCCAGCATCAACCGGGAGACCTATGGCTACACCTTC; CDR3 protein: CASINRETYGYTF
D gene: .; J gene: TRBJ1-5; clone size: .; CDR3 length: 16; V gene: TRBV7-8; CDR3 DNA: TGTGCCAGCAGCTTAGGGGATCCGGGGGGTCACCAGCCCCAGCATTTT; CDR3 protein: CASSLGDPGGHQPQHF
D gene: .; J gene: TRBJ1-1; clone size: once; CDR3 length: 10; V gene: TRBV2; CDR3 DNA: TGTGCCGGTTTGGTCCGCGAAGCTTTCTTT; CDR3 protein: CAGLVREAFF
D gene: TRBD1; J gene: TRBJ1-2; clone size: once; CDR3 length: 14; V gene: TRBV6-1; CDR3 DNA: TGTGCCAGCAGTGCGCCGGGACAGAGATATGGCTACACCTTC; CDR3 protein: CASSAPGQRYGYTF
D gene: .; J gene: TRBJ2-7; clone size: .; CDR3 length: 15; V gene: TRBV11-3; CDR3 DNA: TGTGCCAGCAGCTTAGGCAAGGGGCCGGCCTACGAGCAGTACTTC; CDR3 protein: CASSLGKGPAYEQYF
D gene: TRBD2; J gene: TRBJ2-7; clone size: .; CDR3 length: 15; V gene: TRBV19; CDR3 DNA: TGTGCCAGTAGTATAGTGGGGACTAGCGGCTACGAGCAGTACTTC; CDR3 protein: CASSIVGTSGYEQYF
D gene: .; J gene: TRBJ2-7; clone size: .; CDR3 length: 13; V gene: TRBV10-1; CDR3 DNA: TGCGCCAGCAGCGCCAAATTCTCCTACGAGCAGTACTTC; CDR3 protein: CASSAKFSYEQYF
D gene: TRBD1; J gene: TRBJ1-1; clone size: .; CDR3 length: 13; V gene: TRBV6-6; CDR3 DNA: TGTGCCAGCCTCGACAGGGGAGTCACTGAAGCTTTCTTT; CDR3 protein: CASLDRGVTEAFF
D gene: TRBD2; J gene: TRBJ2-1; clone size: .; CDR3 length: 16; V gene: TRBV28; CDR3 DNA: TGTGCCAGCACGGGACTAGCGGGAGACCGTGACAATGAGCAGTTCTTC; CDR3 protein: CASTGLAGDRDNEQFF
D gene: .; J gene: TRBJ2-1; clone size: once; CDR3 length: 12; V gene: TRBV2; CDR3 DNA: TGTGCCAGTACGGAAAGGGAGAATGAGCAGTTCTTC; CDR3 protein: CASTERENEQFF
D gene: TRBD1; J gene: TRBJ1-6; clone size: .; CDR3 length: 15; V gene: TRBV7-9; CDR3 DNA: TGTGCCAGCAGCTTCCAGGGGGTCTATAATTCACCCCTCCACTTT; CDR3 protein: CASSFQGVYNSPLHF
D gene: TRBD1; J gene: TRBJ1-4; clone size: .; CDR3 length: 15; V gene: TRBV10-2; CDR3 DNA: TGCGCCAGCAGTGATCGGAGGACAGGGGAAGAAAAACTGTTTTTT; CDR3 protein: CASSDRRTGEEKLFF
D gene: TRBD2; J gene: TRBJ2-1; clone size: .; CDR3 length: 13; V gene: TRBV28; CDR3 DNA: TGTGCCAGCAGCCAGGGACTAGCGCGTGAGCAGTTCTTC; CDR3 protein: CASSQGLAREQFF
D gene: TRBD1; J gene: TRBJ1-3; clone size: once; CDR3 length: 15; V gene: TRBV9; CDR3 DNA: TGTGCCAGCAGCCGGGACAGGGGGTCTGGAAACACCATATATTTT; CDR3 protein: CASSRDRGSGNTIYF
D gene: .; J gene: TRBJ1-2; clone size: .; CDR3 length: 12; V gene: TRBV5-6; CDR3 DNA: TGTGCCAGCAGCTTGGCGGACTATGGCTACACCTTC; CDR3 protein: CASSLADYGYTF
D gene: .; J gene: TRBJ1-4; clone size: .; CDR3 length: 14; V gene: TRBV6-6; CDR3 DNA: TGTGCCAGCAGCTCCGAAGGCTCGAACGAAAAACTGTTTTTT; CDR3 protein: CASSSEGSNEKLFF
D gene: .; J gene: TRBJ1-1; clone size: .; CDR3 length: 17; V gene: TRBV7-2; CDR3 DNA: TGTGCCAGCAGCTTATCCCCCGGGGGGCTGGCGAACACTGAAGCTTTCTTT; CDR3 protein: CASSLSPGGLANTEAFF
D gene: TRBD2; J gene: TRBJ2-1; clone size: .; CDR3 length: 16; V gene: TRBV7-9; CDR3 DNA: TGTGCCAGCAGCATCCAGACTAGCGGGAGAGGGAATGAGCAGTTCTTC; CDR3 protein: CASSIQTSGRGNEQFF
D gene: TRBD2; J gene: TRBJ2-1; clone size: .; CDR3 length: 16; V gene: TRBV6-1; CDR3 DNA: TGTGCCAGCAGTGAACTGGAATTAGCGGGGGCCAATGAGCAGTTCTTC; CDR3 protein: CASSELELAGANEQFF
D gene: .; J gene: TRBJ2-7; clone size: .; CDR3 length: 16; V gene: TRBV18; CDR3 DNA: TGTGCCAGCTCACCCCCCACTAGGGGGGGCTCCTACGAGCAGTACTTC; CDR3 protein: CASSPPTRGGSYEQYF
D gene: TRBD2; J gene: TRBJ2-3; clone size: .; CDR3 length: 19; V gene: TRBV9; CDR3 DNA: TGTGCCAGCAGCGTAGCTCCAGCGGGAGGCCCGATGGGCACAGATACGCAGTATTTT; CDR3 protein: CASSVAPAGGPMGTDTQYF
D gene: .; J gene: TRBJ2-2; clone size: .; CDR3 length: 17; V gene: TRBV4-3; CDR3 DNA: TGCGCCAGCAGCCAAGAAGTGACCGCTTGGGACACCGGGGAGCTGTTTTTT; CDR3 protein: CASSQEVTAWDTGELFF
D gene: .; J gene: TRBJ2-6; clone size: .; CDR3 length: 16; V gene: TRBV5-4; CDR3 DNA: TGTGCCAGCAGCCCCGTAAGCAGGACAGACCCCAACGTCCTGACTTTC; CDR3 protein: CASSPVSRTDPNVLTF
D gene: .; J gene: TRBJ1-1; clone size: .; CDR3 length: 13; V gene: TRBV7-9; CDR3 DNA: TGTGCCAGCAGCTTATTGGAGGGATCTGAAGCTTTCTTT; CDR3 protein: CASSLLEGSEAFF
D gene: .; J gene: TRBJ2-1; clone size: .; CDR3 length: 15; V gene: TRBV5-1; CDR3 DNA: TGCGCCAGCAGTACCCTGGACTCAGGGGACAATGAGCAGTTCTTC; CDR3 protein: CASSTLDSGDNEQFF